The sequence of this T cell receptor beta chain was determined in a study of T cells after yellow fever vaccination. Study-level information: Researchers used SMART-Seq v4 Ultra Low Input to prepare fractions that had low cell numbers.

Generation of TCR cDNA used 5'RACE template switching (which added a universal primer site and UMIs). TCRdb called the 5' RACE reads again in MiXCR, with one record for every CDR3 protein. The table lists about 330,000 distinct CDR3 sequences, 8.1% of them singletons. The ends lost 4 bases at V and 0 bases at J; junction bases unmatched: 14. Per germline, CDR1 SGHRS and CDR2 YFSETQ. The length of the CDR3 is 18 residues. Details on this clonotype: Its specificity is unknown.

Broader study findings: Peak timing came faster in the weaker secondary response, day 5 versus 15. Most primary-vaccination clones recurred post-booster (approximately 96% CD4, 88% CD8).

The source of this sequence is a man between 18 and 29 years old who received the YFV17D yellow fever vaccine. The chain combines TRBV5-1 with TRBJ2-7; 9 bases fit TRBD1. Sample: PBMCs, taken roughly 47 days after the first yellow fever vaccination. Here the CDR3 reads CASSLPTTGTGSSYEQYF. The CDR3 DNA reads TGCGCCAGCAGCCTGCCAACTACCGGGACAGGGAGCTCCTACGAGCAGTACTTC.